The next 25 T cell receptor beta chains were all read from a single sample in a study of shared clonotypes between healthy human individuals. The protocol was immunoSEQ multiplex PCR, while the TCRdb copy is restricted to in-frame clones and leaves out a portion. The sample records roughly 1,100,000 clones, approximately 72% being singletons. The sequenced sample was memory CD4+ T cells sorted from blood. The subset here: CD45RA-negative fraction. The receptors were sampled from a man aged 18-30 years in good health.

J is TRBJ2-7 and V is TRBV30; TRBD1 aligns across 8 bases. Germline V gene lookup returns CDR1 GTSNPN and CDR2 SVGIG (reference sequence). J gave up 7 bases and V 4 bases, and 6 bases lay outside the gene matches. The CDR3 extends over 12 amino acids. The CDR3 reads CAWTRQGREQYF. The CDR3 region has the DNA TGTGCCTGGACTCGACAGGGGCGTGAGCAGTACTTC.

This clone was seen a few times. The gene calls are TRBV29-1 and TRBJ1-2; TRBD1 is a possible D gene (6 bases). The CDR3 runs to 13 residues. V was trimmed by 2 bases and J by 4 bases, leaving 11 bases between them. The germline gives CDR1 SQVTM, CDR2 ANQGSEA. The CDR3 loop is CSVENRDPYGYTF. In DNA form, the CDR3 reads TGCAGCGTTGAAAACAGGGACCCCTATGGCTACACCTTC.

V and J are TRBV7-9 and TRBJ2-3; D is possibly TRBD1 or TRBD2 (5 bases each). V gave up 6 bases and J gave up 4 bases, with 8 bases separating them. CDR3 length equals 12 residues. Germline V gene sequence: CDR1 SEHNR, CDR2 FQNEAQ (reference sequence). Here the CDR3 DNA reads TGTGCCAGCAGTTGGGGGTCAGATACGCAGTATTTT. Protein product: CASSWGSDTQYF. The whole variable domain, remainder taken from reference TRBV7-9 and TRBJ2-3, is DTGVSQNPRHKITKRGQNVTFRCDPISEHNRLYWYRQTLGQGPEFLTYFQNEAQLEKSRLLSDRFSAERPKGSFSTLEIQRTEQGDSAMYLCASSWGSDTQYFGPGTRLTVL.

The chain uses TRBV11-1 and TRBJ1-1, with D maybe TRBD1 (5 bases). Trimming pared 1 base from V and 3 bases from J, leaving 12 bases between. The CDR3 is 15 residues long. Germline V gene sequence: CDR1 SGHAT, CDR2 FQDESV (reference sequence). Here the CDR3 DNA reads TGTGCCAGCAGCTTAGTAAGCAGGGTGGACACTGAAGCTTTCTTT. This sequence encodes CASSLVSRVDTEAFF.

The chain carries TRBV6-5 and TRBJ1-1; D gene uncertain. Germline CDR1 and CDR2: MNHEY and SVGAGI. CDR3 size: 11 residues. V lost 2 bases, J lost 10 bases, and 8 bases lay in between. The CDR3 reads CASSYGGRAFF. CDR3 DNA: TGTGCCAGCAGTTACGGCGGGAGAGCTTTCTTT.

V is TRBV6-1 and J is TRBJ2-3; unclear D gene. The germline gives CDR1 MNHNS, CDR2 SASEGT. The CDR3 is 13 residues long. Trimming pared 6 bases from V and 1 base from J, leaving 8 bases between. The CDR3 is CASSAPGTDTQYF. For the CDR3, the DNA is TGTGCCAGCAGCGCTCCAGGCACAGATACGCAGTATTTT.

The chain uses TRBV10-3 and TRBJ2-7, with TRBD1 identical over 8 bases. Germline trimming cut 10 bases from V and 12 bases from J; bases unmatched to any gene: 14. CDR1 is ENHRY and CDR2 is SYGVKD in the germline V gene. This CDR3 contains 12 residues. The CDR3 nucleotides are TGTGCCAGCAGCCCGACAGGGGTCTTAGGGTACTTC. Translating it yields CASSPTGVLGYF.

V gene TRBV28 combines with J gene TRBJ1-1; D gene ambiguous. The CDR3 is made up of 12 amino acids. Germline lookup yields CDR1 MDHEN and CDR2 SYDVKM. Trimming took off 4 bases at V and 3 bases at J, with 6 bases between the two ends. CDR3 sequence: CASSSPHTEAFF. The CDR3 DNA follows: TGTGCCAGCAGTTCTCCCCACACTGAAGCTTTCTTT.

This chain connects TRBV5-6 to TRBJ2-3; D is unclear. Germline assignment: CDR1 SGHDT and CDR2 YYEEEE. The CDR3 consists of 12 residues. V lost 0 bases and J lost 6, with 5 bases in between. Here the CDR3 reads CASSLVGDTQYF. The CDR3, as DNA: TGTGCCAGCAGCTTGGTGGGTGATACGCAGTATTTT.

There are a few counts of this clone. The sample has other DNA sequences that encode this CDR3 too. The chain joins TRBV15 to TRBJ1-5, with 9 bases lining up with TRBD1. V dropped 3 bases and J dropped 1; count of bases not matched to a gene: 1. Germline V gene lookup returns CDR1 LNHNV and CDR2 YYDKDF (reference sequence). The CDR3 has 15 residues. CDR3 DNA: TGTGCCACCAGCAGGGGGACAGGGAGCAATCAGCCCCAGCATTTT. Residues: CATSRGTGSNQPQHF. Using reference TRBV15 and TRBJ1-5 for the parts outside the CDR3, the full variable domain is DAMVIQNPRYQVTQFGKPVTLSCSQTLNHNVMYWYQQKSSQAPKLLFHYYDKDFNNEADTPDNFQSRRPNTSFCFLDIRSPGLGDTAMYLCATSRGTGSNQPQHFGDGTRLSIL.

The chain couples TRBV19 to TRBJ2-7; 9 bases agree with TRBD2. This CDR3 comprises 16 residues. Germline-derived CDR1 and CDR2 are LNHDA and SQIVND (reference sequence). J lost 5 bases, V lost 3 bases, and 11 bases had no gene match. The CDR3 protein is CASSILAGARNHEQYF. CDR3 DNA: TGTGCCAGTAGTATTTTAGCGGGAGCTCGAAACCACGAGCAGTACTTC.

The CDR3 coding sequence is TGTGCCAGCAGGCCCTTCAGGGGCGAAAGCTATGGCTACACCTTC. Protein sequence: CASRPFRGESYGYTF. The gene calls are TRBV5-4 and TRBJ1-2; a possible D gene is TRBD1 (6 bases). Trimming took 5 bases from V and 4 from J, leaving 18 bases between them. CDR3 length: 15 residues. Germline CDR1 reads SGHNT; CDR2 reads YYREEE (reference sequence).

For the CDR3, the DNA is TGCGCCAGCAGCAGGGGACAGAGCTCTGGAAACACCATATATTTT. Amino acids: CASSRGQSSGNTIYF. V and J are TRBV5-1 and TRBJ1-3, with 7 bases lining up with TRBD1. V was pared by 4 bases and J by 0 bases, with 4 bases of the junction left unmatched. The CDR3 loop spans 15 amino acids. CDR1 and CDR2 from the germline V gene are SGHRS and YFSETQ.

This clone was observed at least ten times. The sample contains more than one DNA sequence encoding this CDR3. The CDR3 sequence is CASSQDWAAYNEQFF. In nucleotides, the CDR3 is TGCGCCAGCAGCCAAGATTGGGCGGCTTACAATGAGCAGTTCTTC. The chain links TRBV4-3 to TRBJ2-1, with unresolved D. The CDR3 totals 15 residues. With 0 bases removed from V and 4 bases from J, the gap between germline ends came to 10 bases. Germline values: CDR1 LGHNA, CDR2 YSLEER.

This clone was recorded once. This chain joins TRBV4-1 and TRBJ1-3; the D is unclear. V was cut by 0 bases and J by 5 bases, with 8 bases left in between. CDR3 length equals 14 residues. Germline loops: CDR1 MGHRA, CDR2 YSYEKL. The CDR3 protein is CASSQDDGRNTIYF. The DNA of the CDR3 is TGCGCCAGCAGCCAAGATGACGGGAGAAACACCATATATTTT.

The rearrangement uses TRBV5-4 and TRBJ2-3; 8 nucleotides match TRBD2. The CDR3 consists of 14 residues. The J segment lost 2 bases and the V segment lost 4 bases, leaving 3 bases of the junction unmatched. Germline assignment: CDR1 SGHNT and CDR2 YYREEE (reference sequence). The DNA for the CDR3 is TGTGCCAGCAGCCGGGGGGGCCTCACAGATACGCAGTATTTT. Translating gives CASSRGGLTDTQYF.

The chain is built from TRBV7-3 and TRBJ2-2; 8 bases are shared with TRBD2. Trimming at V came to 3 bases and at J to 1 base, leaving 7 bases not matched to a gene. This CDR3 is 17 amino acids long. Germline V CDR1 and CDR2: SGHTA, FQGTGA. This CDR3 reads CASSFGSGALNTGELFF. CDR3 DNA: TGTGCCAGCAGCTTTGGTAGCGGGGCGCTGAACACCGGGGAGCTGTTTTTT.

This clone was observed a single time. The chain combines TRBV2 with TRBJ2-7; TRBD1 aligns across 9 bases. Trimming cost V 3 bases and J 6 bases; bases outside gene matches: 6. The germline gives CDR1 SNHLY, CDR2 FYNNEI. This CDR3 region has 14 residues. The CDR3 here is CASSDRDRAREQYF. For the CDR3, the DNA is TGTGCCAGCAGTGACAGGGACAGGGCCCGCGAGCAGTACTTC.

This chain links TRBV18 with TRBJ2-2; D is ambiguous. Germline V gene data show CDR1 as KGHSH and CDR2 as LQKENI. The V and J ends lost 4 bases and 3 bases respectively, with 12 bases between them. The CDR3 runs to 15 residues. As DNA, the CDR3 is TGTGCCAGCTCACGGGTAACCCCGGACACCGGGGAGCTGTTTTTT. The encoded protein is CASSRVTPDTGELFF.

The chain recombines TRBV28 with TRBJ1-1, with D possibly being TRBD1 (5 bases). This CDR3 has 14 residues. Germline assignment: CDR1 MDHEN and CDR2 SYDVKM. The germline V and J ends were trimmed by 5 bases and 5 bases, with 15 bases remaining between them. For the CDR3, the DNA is TGTGCCAGCAGTGAGACGGGGCCCGGAACTGAAGCTTTCTTT. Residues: CASSETGPGTEAFF.

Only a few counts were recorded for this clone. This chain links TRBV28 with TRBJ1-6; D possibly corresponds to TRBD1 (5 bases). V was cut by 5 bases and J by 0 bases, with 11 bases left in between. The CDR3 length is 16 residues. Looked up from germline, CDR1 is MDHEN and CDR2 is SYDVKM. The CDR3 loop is CASSKGSRSYNSPLHF. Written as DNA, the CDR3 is TGTGCCAGCAGTAAGGGGTCCCGCTCCTATAATTCACCCCTCCACTTT.

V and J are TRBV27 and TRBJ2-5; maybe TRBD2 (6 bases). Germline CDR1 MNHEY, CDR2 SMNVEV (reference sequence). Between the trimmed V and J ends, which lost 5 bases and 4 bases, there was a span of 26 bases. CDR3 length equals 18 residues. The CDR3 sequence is CASSQQGRGRESRETQYF. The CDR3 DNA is TGTGCCAGCAGTCAACAAGGTCGAGGTCGGGAGTCACGAGAGACCCAGTACTTC.

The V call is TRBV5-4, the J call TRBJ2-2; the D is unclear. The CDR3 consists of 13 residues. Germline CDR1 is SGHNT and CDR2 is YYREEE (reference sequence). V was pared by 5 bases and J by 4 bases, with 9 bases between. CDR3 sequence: CASRNHGTGELFF. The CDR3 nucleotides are TGTGCCAGCAGAAACCACGGCACCGGGGAGCTGTTTTTT. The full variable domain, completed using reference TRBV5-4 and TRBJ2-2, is ETGVTQSPTHLIKTRGQQVTLRCSSQSGHNTVSWYQQALGQGPQFIFQYYREEENGRGNFPPRFSGLQFPNYSSELNVNALELDDSALYLCASRNHGTGELFFGEGSRLTVL.

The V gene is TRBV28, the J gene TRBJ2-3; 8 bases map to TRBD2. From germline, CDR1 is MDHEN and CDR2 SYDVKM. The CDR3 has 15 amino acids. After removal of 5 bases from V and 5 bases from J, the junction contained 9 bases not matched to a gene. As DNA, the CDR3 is TGTGCCAGCAGTCAATCAAGCAGCGGGGGAGATACGCAGTATTTT. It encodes CASSQSSSGGDTQYF.

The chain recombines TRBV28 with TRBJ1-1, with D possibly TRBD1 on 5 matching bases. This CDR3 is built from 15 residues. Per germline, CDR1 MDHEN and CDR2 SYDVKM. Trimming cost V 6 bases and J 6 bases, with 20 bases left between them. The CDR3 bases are TGTGCCAGCAGGTCCGAGGGACCAGGAGGCCCTGAAGCTTTCTTT. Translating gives CASRSEGPGGPEAFF. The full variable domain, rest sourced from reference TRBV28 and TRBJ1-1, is DVKVTQSSRYLVKRTGEKVFLECVQDMDHENMFWYRQDPGLGLRLIYFSYDVKMKEKGDIPEGYSVSREKKERFSLILESASTNQTSMYLCASRSEGPGGPEAFFGQGTRLTVV.